Each of the 20 T cell receptor beta chains below was sequenced from the same sample in a study of cytomegalovirus exposure and HLA in healthy donors. PCR primers comprised 60 Vbeta and 13 Jbeta primers. The data were produced by immunoSEQ multiplex PCR, yet TCRdb's version contains in-frame clones alone and is incomplete. The sample consists of about 110,000 clones, 69% of them appearing once. Sequences were obtained from PBMCs. These TCRs come from a woman in her sixties or seventies in good health and CMV-seropositive.

The chain recombines TRBV4-1 with TRBJ1-4; D gene uncertain. Trimming stripped 0 bases from V and 2 bases from J, with 16 bases between. Germline V CDR1 and CDR2: MGHRA, YSYEKL. The CDR3 covers 18 residues. Here the CDR3 reads CASSQDPSAIGTNEKLFF. The DNA of the CDR3 is TGCGCCAGCAGCCAAGATCCATCGGCGATCGGGACTAATGAAAAACTGTTTTTT.

This clone has only a few counts. This chain connects TRBV6-5 to TRBJ2-7, with D perhaps matching TRBD2 (5 bases). Germline lookup yields CDR1 MNHEY and CDR2 SVGAGI. This CDR3 contains 14 residues. The V gene lost 2 bases and the J gene lost 4 bases, with 12 bases spanning the gap. CDR3 amino acids: CASSYGAVGYEQYF. The DNA of the CDR3 is TGTGCCAGCAGTTACGGAGCGGTAGGGTACGAGCAGTACTTC.

The V call is TRBV18, the J call TRBJ1-5, with a weak D call TRBD1 (5 bases). From germline, CDR1 is KGHSH and CDR2 LQKENI. The length of the CDR3 is 13 residues. The ends were cut back, 5 bases at V and 4 bases at J, with 9 bases in the middle. The CDR3 DNA follows: TGTGCCAGCTCAGTCACAGGTAATCAGCCCCAGCATTTT. Protein sequence: CASSVTGNQPQHF.

The gene calls are TRBV5-4 and TRBJ2-5; D is perhaps TRBD2 (6 bases). The CDR3 extends over 13 amino acids. Trimming cost V 4 bases and J 1 base, with 8 bases left between them. The germline V gene encodes CDR1 SGHNT and CDR2 YYREEE (reference sequence). CDR3: CASSRDFQETQYF. CDR3 in DNA: TGTGCCAGCAGCCGGGACTTCCAAGAGACCCAGTACTTC. Based on the CDR3 plus reference TRBV5-4 and TRBJ2-5, the full variable domain is ETGVTQSPTHLIKTRGQQVTLRCSSQSGHNTVSWYQQALGQGPQFIFQYYREEENGRGNFPPRFSGLQFPNYSSELNVNALELDDSALYLCASSRDFQETQYFGPGTRLLVL.

This chain joins TRBV2 and TRBJ1-2; 7 bases match TRBD1. The CDR3 length is 13 residues. Germline CDR1 SNHLY, CDR2 FYNNEI. The CDR3 here is CASKAGGTYGYTF. CDR3 nucleotides: TGTGCTTCTAAGGCAGGGGGGACCTATGGCTACACCTTC.

The rearrangement joins TRBV29-1 to TRBJ1-2; TRBD1 might be the D (6 bases). The CDR3 contains 12 residues. V lost 5 bases and J lost 6, with 13 bases in between. The V gene's germline CDR1 is SQVTM and CDR2 ANQGSEA. The CDR3 sequence: CSVLTGFDGYTF. CDR3 sequence (DNA): TGCAGCGTTCTGACAGGTTTTGATGGCTACACCTTC.

This sequence joins TRBV4-1 and TRBJ1-5, with D unclear. Per germline, CDR1 MGHRA and CDR2 YSYEKL. This CDR3 is 14 amino acids long. Trimming shortened V by 3 bases and J by 2 bases, and 8 bases separated the two germline ends. CDR3: CASSHGWGNQPQHF. In nucleotides, the CDR3 is TGCGCCAGCAGCCACGGGTGGGGCAATCAGCCCCAGCATTTT.

The genes are TRBV30 and TRBJ1-1; 8 bases align to TRBD1. There are 13 residues in the CDR3. With V trimmed by 5 bases and J by 3 bases, 5 bases remained unmatched. Germline CDR1 reads GTSNPN; CDR2 reads SVGIG (reference sequence). The CDR3 region is CAWGQDRDTEAFF. The CDR3 coding sequence is TGTGCCTGGGGTCAGGACAGGGACACTGAAGCTTTCTTT.

The chain couples TRBV6-5 to TRBJ1-3; tentatively, D is TRBD1 (5 bases). V gave up 6 bases and J gave up 3 bases, with 12 bases separating them. CDR1 is MNHEY, CDR2 SVGAGI, per germline. The CDR3 sequence is 14 residues long. The DNA for the CDR3 is TGTGCCAGCAGGCCCGGAGGGGTTGGAAACACCATATATTTT. Translated, it gives CASRPGGVGNTIYF.

This clone was seen a single time. V gene TRBV7-2 combines with J gene TRBJ2-7; TRBD2 matches at 7 bases. In germline, CDR1 is SGHTA, CDR2 FQGNSA. V lost 6 bases, J lost 5 bases, and 13 bases stayed unmatched. CDR3 length: 15 residues. The CDR3 sequence: CASRLSGLAVDEQYF. CDR3 nucleotides: TGTGCCAGCAGGCTAAGTGGGCTAGCGGTCGACGAGCAGTACTTC.

The chain joins TRBV5-5 to TRBJ1-4, with a weak D call TRBD1 (6 bases). The CDR3 sequence is 15 residues long. The V gene lost 4 bases and the J gene lost 7 bases, with 17 bases spanning the gap. From germline, CDR1 is SGHKS and CDR2 YYEKEE (reference sequence). The CDR3 sequence: CASSGNTGQGEKLFF. The CDR3 DNA follows: TGTGCCAGCAGCGGAAATACAGGGCAAGGTGAAAAACTGTTTTTT.

The chain recombines TRBV7-9 with TRBJ1-4; D is unclear. Per germline, CDR1 SEHNR and CDR2 FQNEAQ (reference sequence). This CDR3 has 13 amino acids. V lost 10 bases and J lost 2, with 11 bases in between. CDR3 nucleotide sequence: TGTGCCACCACCGGTTTGACTAATGAAAAACTGTTTTTT. Its translation: CATTGLTNEKLFF.

V gene TRBV6-1 combines with J gene TRBJ2-5; the D gene is possibly TRBD2 (6 bases). CDR3 length: 14 residues. Germline CDR1 is MNHNS and CDR2 is SASEGT. V lost 6 bases and J 5 bases, leaving 16 bases between the germline ends. The CDR3 is CASRSGRAGETQYF. In DNA, the CDR3 is TGTGCCAGCAGGTCGGGCAGGGCGGGGGAGACCCAGTACTTC.

This chain connects TRBV25-1 to TRBJ1-1, with 8 bases that match TRBD1. The CDR3 runs to 14 residues. The trim removed 5 bases at V and 1 base at J, leaving 3 bases unmatched. Germline CDR1 reads MGHDK; CDR2 reads SYGVNS. The CDR3 DNA sequence: TGTGCCAGCAGTCCACAGGGGGGGAACACTGAAGCTTTCTTT. Protein: CASSPQGGNTEAFF.

J is TRBJ1-1 and V is TRBV5-4, with 9 bases that match TRBD1. V was pared by 4 bases and J by 4 bases, with 8 bases of the junction left unmatched. Germline-derived CDR1 and CDR2 are SGHNT and YYREEE (reference sequence). The CDR3 sequence is 15 residues long. The CDR3 is CASSPGDRVGTEAFF. CDR3 coding DNA: TGTGCCAGCAGCCCTGGGGACAGGGTAGGCACTGAAGCTTTCTTT.

The gene calls are TRBV4-2 and TRBJ2-6; 8 nucleotides line up with TRBD1. The CDR3 totals 19 residues. V lost 1 base, J lost 1 base, and 9 bases stayed unmatched. Per germline, CDR1 LGHNA and CDR2 YNFKEQ. CDR3 sequence: CASSQGLDRAPSGANVLTF. Here the CDR3 DNA reads TGTGCCAGCAGCCAAGGCCTGGACAGGGCGCCTTCTGGGGCCAACGTCCTGACTTTC.

The chain carries TRBV11-2 and TRBJ2-1; D unresolved. V lost 2 bases, J lost 5 bases, and 10 bases lay in between. CDR1 and CDR2 from the germline V gene are SGHAT and FQNNGV. This CDR3 spans 14 amino acids. The CDR3 sequence: CASSLIGSNNEQFF. The CDR3 DNA reads TGTGCCAGCAGCTTAATCGGGTCGAACAATGAGCAGTTCTTC.

The chain recombines TRBV10-3 with TRBJ2-7, with TRBD1 matching 7 bases. Germline V gene data show CDR1 as ENHRY and CDR2 as SYGVKD. The V and J ends lost 4 bases and 6 bases, in that order; junction bases with no gene match: 6. This CDR3 comprises 13 residues. CDR3 amino acids: CAISGQGLGEQYF. CDR3 DNA sequence: TGTGCCATCAGTGGACAGGGTTTGGGCGAGCAGTACTTC.

The genes are TRBV7-9 and TRBJ1-2; D ambiguous. Germline assignment: CDR1 SEHNR and CDR2 FQNEAQ (reference sequence). V lost 1 base, J lost 4 bases, and 13 bases lay in between. The CDR3 has 15 amino acids. The CDR3 protein is CASSLEIQKVYGYTF. Here the CDR3 DNA reads TGTGCCAGCAGCTTAGAGATTCAGAAAGTCTATGGCTACACCTTC.

The chain links TRBV4-1 to TRBJ1-5; 7 nucleotides agree with TRBD1. The V gene end was trimmed by 2 bases and the J gene end by 3 bases; junction bases not matched to a gene: 4. The CDR3 spans 15 residues. Germline values: CDR1 MGHRA, CDR2 YSYEKL. The CDR3 sequence: CASSQPDRVNQPQHF. CDR3 in DNA: TGCGCCAGCAGCCAACCTGACAGGGTCAATCAGCCCCAGCATTTT.